Shown below are 5 T cell receptor beta chains from a single sample sequenced in a study of siplizumab effects on memory and regulatory T cells. Libraries were prepared by immunoSEQ multiplex PCR; TCRdb keeps only in-frame clonotypes and omits some of them. The sample carries 80,000 to 130,000 clones, around 92% recorded once. The sample was Tregs sorted from blood. The receptors stem from a human donor in good health.

This sequence joins TRBV21-1 and TRBJ1-2. TRBV21-1 is classified as a pseudogene. CDR3 length: 12 amino acids. CDR3 region: CASSKEIGGEAF. CDR3 bases: TGTGCCAGCAGCAAAGAGATCGGCGGGGAAGCCTTC.

The gene calls are TRBV27 and TRBJ1-6; D unclear. CDR1 and CDR2 from the germline V gene are MNHEY and SMNVEV (reference sequence). Trimming took off 6 bases at V and 0 bases at J, with 12 bases between the two ends. The CDR3 consists of 16 residues. CDR3 amino acids: CASRDIISSYNSPLHF. In DNA form, the CDR3 reads TGTGCCAGCAGAGATATTATTAGCTCCTATAATTCACCCCTCCACTTT.

The chain recombines TRBV2 with TRBJ2-3; 7 positions agree with TRBD1. J gave up 2 bases and V 3 bases, and 2 bases lay outside the gene matches. The CDR3 runs 14 residues. CDR1 and CDR2 (germline): SNHLY, FYNNEI. The CDR3 loop reads CASSEDRLTDTQYF. The CDR3 coding sequence is TGTGCCAGCAGTGAGGACAGGCTCACAGATACGCAGTATTTT.

A note on this clone: At the DNA level, this CDR3 is encoded by other sequences in the same sample as well. The genes are TRBV9 and TRBJ2-7, with TRBD2 identical over 12 bases. Per germline, CDR1 SGDLS and CDR2 YYNGEE. V lost 0 bases and J lost 6; bases outside the gene matches: 7. The CDR3 extends over 16 amino acids. In DNA form, the CDR3 reads TGTGCCAGCAGCGTAGGAGGTCTACTAGCGGGAGGCGAGCAGTACTTC. Encoded protein: CASSVGGLLAGGEQYF. The full variable domain, rest sourced from reference TRBV9 and TRBJ2-7, is DSGVTQTPKHLITATGQRVTLRCSPRSGDLSVYWYQQSLDQGLQFLIQYYNGEERAKGNILERFSAQQFPDLHSELNLSSLELGDSALYFCASSVGGLLAGGEQYFGPGTRLTVT.

The gene calls are TRBV11-2 and TRBJ1-3; 7 nucleotides match TRBD1. V lost 1 base to trimming and J lost 12 bases; unmatched junction nucleotides: 6. The germline CDR1 and CDR2 sequences are SGHAT and FQNNGV. The CDR3 covers 13 residues. CDR3 sequence reads: CASSLGTGGGIYF. DNA for the CDR3: TGTGCCAGCAGCTTAGGGACAGGAGGGGGCATATATTTT. The variable domain in full, completed from reference TRBV11-2 and TRBJ1-3, reads EAGVAQSPRYKIIEKRQSVAFWCNPISGHATLYWYQQILGQGPKLLIQFQNNGVVDDSQLPKDRFSAERLKGVDSTLKIQPAKLEDSAVYLCASSLGTGGGIYFGEGSWLTVV.